This T cell receptor beta chain derives from a study of cytomegalovirus exposure and HLA in healthy donors (dated by TCRdb to about 2017). For the wider study: According to an earlier analysis of 450 to 650 of the donors, 150 million to 200 million T cells yielded some 120 million unique TCR beta sequences and approximately 300 Gb of sequence data. In a later genetic analysis, genome-wide SNP genotypes for 398 of the 666 donors were used, and that subset was treated as a discovery cohort. Among the roughly 390 genotyped donors, about 85% belonged to the genetic ancestry cluster associated with self-reported Caucasian donors. To decide whether each TCR beta V gene segment behaved as functional or pseudogenic, an earlier analysis of some 540 of the donors relied on high-throughput TCR beta sequencing. In addition to the first cohort of 666 subjects, a separate validation cohort of under 150 different subjects was used. The number of donors typed differed by locus, with roughly 629-640 for A, B, C, DRB1 and DQB1, more than 500 for DQA1, 606 for DPA1, and some 450 for DPB1. To study patterns of TCR occurrence, a later analysis re-analyzed previously published TCR beta repertoires from around 660 donors and added high-resolution HLA genotyping. All discovery cohort repertoires had been generated using a single sequencing platform. Among some 410 genotyped donors of the cohort, an average of around 250,000 unique TCR beta nucleotide sequences was sequenced per donor, of which roughly 17% were non-productive. Rather than drawing on any new phenotypic data, the later analysis identified candidate immune exposures from TCR beta sequences and the way those sequences occurred across donors. The study aimed to test whether signatures of past pathogen exposure could be identified by cataloging public T cell receptors. Approximately 300 gigabases of sequencing data and tens of millions of unique TCR sequences were included in an early release covering over 600 HLA-typed donors. To predict cytomegalovirus infection status, the study combined high-throughput TCR immunosequencing, statistical association of individual TCRs with disease status, and machine learning. Donor age, sex, ethnicity and CMV serostatus were compiled alongside the repertoire data. A few DR-DQ haplotypes were treated as single units for association and clustering because of strong linkage in the cohort. The study used immunosequencing to profile the T cell repertoires of approximately 690 subjects and linked those repertoires to cytomegalovirus serostatus. Both class I and class II loci were covered by HLA typing, at four-digit resolution. Paper-wide results and their limitations: A further reported finding was that TCR beta sequences accurately predicted the HLA-A and HLA-B alleles for most subjects in the first cohort. A few of the identified cytomegalovirus-associated TCR beta chains were confirmed in vitro to be specific for cytomegalovirus antigens. The presence/absence analyses assumed that sequencing depth was roughly uniform across donors, and that assumption may not be true. A later analysis found that TCR association rates varied across HLA loci, with DRB1 alleles showing the most associated TCRs and HLA-C alleles the fewest. The classifier was reported to diagnose cytomegalovirus status with high specificity and sensitivity in both the original cohort and the validation cohort. When HLA alleles, especially DR and DQ, strongly co-occurred, attributing TCR associations to individual alleles was difficult. The only immune exposure information available for the cohort was CMV serostatus. In a later analysis, HLA-associated TCR beta chains were found to be more clonally expanded and to have lower generation probabilities than equally common non-associated chains. The authors suggested that the approach could potentially be generalized to other disease states and immunological phenotypes. Broadly in line with IMGT annotations, most TCR beta V segments showed up in productive rearrangements about 87% or about 30% of the time in an earlier analysis of 587 of the donors. Linkage disequilibrium might explain the correlated functional status among segregating V segments, but an unknown experimental factor could not be ruled out. A later analysis reported that several top co-occurrence clusters appeared linked to parvovirus B19, influenza, CMV and Epstein-Barr virus. A total of 150 to 200 TCR beta chains were listed by the study as associated with cytomegalovirus. Because some donors lacked HLA typing at each locus, the association tests relied only on the typed subset. The earlier analysis of 450 to 700 of the donors excluded roughly 17 rarely observed V segments, including chromosome 9 orphons, because counts were too low. Only TCR beta chains were sequenced in this cohort, and the absence of alpha or paired-chain data limited detectable features. The 87-base-pair reads could not distinguish some IMGT-functional V segments, including TRBV6-2 and TRBV6-3, so those segments were excluded. In a later analysis, most CMV-associated TCR beta chains were found to appear HLA-restricted, with HLA associations seemingly driven largely by CMV exposure. Specific HLA alleles were associated with 15,000 to 20,000 TCR beta sequences at a false discovery rate of 0.05 in a later analysis. A later genetic analysis reported fewer N-insertions in productive TCRs among donors in an Asian-associated ancestry cluster than the 666-donor mean. V-gene and J-gene trimming of TCR beta chains was associated with a missense DCLRE1C variant in a later genetic analysis, and the association was replicated in an independent cohort. Most TCR sequences were observed very rarely across donors, whereas some public TCRs were present in many individuals. The sequencing pipeline was judged likely to have produced a cluster of highly shared sequence variants as a technical artifact.

As for this clone: The antigen it recognizes is unknown. Base qualities are missing; no much larger clone stands one base away.

At the junction V is shortened by 0 bases and J by 3 bases, with 10 bases in between. The germline V gene (reference sequence) supplies CDR1 SEHNR and CDR2 FQNEAQ. Counted from cysteine to phenylalanine, this CDR3 has 15 amino acids. Of the read, only the CDR3 DNA is kept; its 45 bases are in frame from base 1. Libraries were made using the immunoSEQ multiplex PCR assay. A mixture of 60 forward primers for TCR Vbeta segments and 13 reverse primers for TCR Jbeta segments was used in the multiplex PCR. Amplification of the CDR3 region of rearranged TCR beta genes was performed with a multiplex PCR assay on genomic DNA. The amplified TCR beta libraries were sequenced on the Illumina HiSeq System as 87-base-pair reads. The original pipeline was this. In a later analysis, 70 million to 95 million unique TCR beta chains were counted across the 500 to 850 repertoires, and roughly 10 million of these chains were shared by at least two donors. A nearest-neighbor algorithm error-corrected the raw reads and collapsed the reads into unique sequences, merging closely related sequences to remove PCR and sequencing errors. CDR3 sequences were aligned to IMGT reference sequences to assign V, D and J gene segments. For a sequence to be retained, a match of at least six nucleotides to both a V gene segment and a J gene segment was required. Rearrangements were classified as productive when the CDR3 lacked stop codons and remained in frame with V and J, and all other rearrangements were classified as non-productive. CDR3 was defined according to IMGT convention as the region running from the second conserved V-encoded cysteine to the conserved J-encoded phenylalanine. The earlier analysis of 500 to 600 of the donors excluded sequences that lacked an unambiguous match to a single V gene segment. In an earlier analysis of some 590 of the donors, a V segment was called functional when productive rearrangements were above 56.7%, and segregating when the standard deviation between donors exceeded 5%. A statistical classification framework was built to diagnose cytomegalovirus status from the catalog of TCR beta chain sequences. A later analysis assigned V and J genes by comparing TCR nucleotide sequences with IMGT/GENE-DB human TR gene sequences. In a later analysis, CDR3 sequences and most-parsimonious VDJ recombination scenarios were assigned using the TCRdist pipeline. In a later analysis, each TCR beta chain was defined by its CDR3 amino acid sequence together with its V-gene family, and reads lacking a unique V-gene family were excluded. As a way to deal with suspected cross-contamination and a sequencing artifact, a later analysis dropped approximately 590 nucleotide sequences that were highly shared and had low generation probability. A later analysis calculated a clonal expansion index for each public chain from normalized within-repertoire ranks of inferred template counts. In a later analysis, generation probabilities were computed with a VDJ recombination model fitted to out-of-frame rearrangements, and the resulting probabilities were checked against IGoR. A later analysis scored TCR-TCR, TCR-HLA and TCR-CMV co-occurrence with hypergeometric tests, applying a repertoire-size bias correction to TCR pairs. In a later analysis, false discovery rates were estimated by permuting HLA or CMV assignments 20 times. In a later analysis, co-occurring TCRs were grouped using DBSCAN, with TCRdist sequence similarity added in when clustering inside HLA-allele-positive subsets. Co-occurrence clustering excluded repertoires with fewer than 30,000 or more than 120,000 public chains, plus five with anomalous nucleotide sharing. As stored in TCRdb, this immuneACCESS dataset retains in-frame rearrangements with V and J assigned. A fraction of the clones does not appear; measured against another copy, unresolved V genes explain less than half of the discrepancy, and the remainder lacks a known reason. The V and J calls and clone size come from that table; D and trimming were worked out from the DNA. The table for this sample lists under 110,000 clones; 75% to 90% of them were counted only once. The top ten clones comprise about 3.8% of the sample.

The cohort was made up of approximately 670 healthy bone marrow donors. At the time of sampling, all cohort members were nominally healthy, though unrecorded immune exposures were likely present. The donor was CMV seronegative and belonged to the group of approximately 320 seronegative cohort members. Every donor gave a peripheral blood sample, and the peripheral blood mononuclear cells from that sample were used for TCR beta sequencing. The Qiagen DNeasy Blood Extraction Kit was used to extract genomic DNA from the blood cell samples. This receptor chain uses TRBV7-9 and TRBJ2-3; D gene: possibly TRBD2, on 6 matching bases. The specimen sequenced was PBMCs. The source of this sequence is a man between 25 and 39 years old in good health and CMV-seronegative. The nucleotide sequence is TGTGCCAGCAGCTTAGCTTGGGACTTAACAGATACGCAGTATTTT. The resulting protein is CASSLAWDLTDTQYF.